This T cell receptor beta chain derives from a study of cytomegalovirus exposure and HLA in healthy donors. Study-wide findings and caveats: Most TCRs appeared rarely, but some public TCRs recurred in many donors. A later analysis appeared to link common viral pathogens to several of the most significant clusters. A likely sequencing artifact accounted for one observed cluster of highly shared sequence variants.

The study ran its PCR with 60 Vbeta and 13 Jbeta primers. Profiling relied on immunoSEQ multiplex PCR, and the TCRdb table lists in-frame clones only, not all of them. The sample lists 120,000 or so clones, 60% to 85% seen once, with 6.3% in the top ten. As regards this clone: Antigen: not known.

The V gene lost 3 bases and the J gene lost 2 bases, with 17 bases spanning the gap. This CDR3 is built from 17 residues. Germline CDR1 LNHDA, CDR2 SQIVND (reference sequence). At collection, donors were nominally healthy, but unrecorded immune exposures were probable. This chain uses TRBV19 with TRBJ2-1; a weak D match, TRBD1 (6 bases). This clonotype was sampled from a woman between 40 and 55 years old in good health and CMV-seronegative. The sample was PBMCs. The DNA of the CDR3 is TGTGCCAGTAGTATTCGGGATTGGACAGTGGCCTACAATGAGCAGTTCTTC. Its translation: CASSIRDWTVAYNEQFF. The variable domain in full, completed from reference TRBV19 and TRBJ2-1, reads DGGITQSPKYLFRKEGQNVTLSCEQNLNHDAMYWYRQDPGQGLRLIYYSQIVNDFQKGDIAEGYSVSREKKESFPLTVTSAQKNPTAFYLCASSIRDWTVAYNEQFFGPGTRLTVL.